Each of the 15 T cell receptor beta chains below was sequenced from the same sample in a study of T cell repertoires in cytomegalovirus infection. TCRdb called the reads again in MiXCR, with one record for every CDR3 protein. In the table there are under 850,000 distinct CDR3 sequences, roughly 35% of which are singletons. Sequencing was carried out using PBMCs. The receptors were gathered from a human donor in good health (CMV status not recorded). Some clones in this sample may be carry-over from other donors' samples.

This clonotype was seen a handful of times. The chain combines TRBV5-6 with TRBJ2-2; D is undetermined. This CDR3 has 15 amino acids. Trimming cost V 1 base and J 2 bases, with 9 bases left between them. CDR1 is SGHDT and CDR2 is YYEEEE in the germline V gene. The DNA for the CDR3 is TGTGCCAGCAGCTTGTTCCAGCAAAACACCGGGGAGCTGTTTTTT. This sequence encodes CASSLFQQNTGELFF.

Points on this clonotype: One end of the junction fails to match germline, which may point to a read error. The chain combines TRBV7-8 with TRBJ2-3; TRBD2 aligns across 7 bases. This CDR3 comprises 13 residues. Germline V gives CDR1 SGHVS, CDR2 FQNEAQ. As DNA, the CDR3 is TGTGCCAGAAGCAAGCGGGAACTAGAGACGCCGTATTTT. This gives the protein CARSKRELETPYF.

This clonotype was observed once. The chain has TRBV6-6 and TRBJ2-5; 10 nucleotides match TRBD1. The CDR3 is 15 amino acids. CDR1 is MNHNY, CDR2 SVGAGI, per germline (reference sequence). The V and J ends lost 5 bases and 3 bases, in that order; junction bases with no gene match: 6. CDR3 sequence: CASSGAGTGEETQYF. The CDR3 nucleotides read TGTGCCAGCAGTGGAGCCGGGACAGGGGAAGAGACCCAGTACTTC.

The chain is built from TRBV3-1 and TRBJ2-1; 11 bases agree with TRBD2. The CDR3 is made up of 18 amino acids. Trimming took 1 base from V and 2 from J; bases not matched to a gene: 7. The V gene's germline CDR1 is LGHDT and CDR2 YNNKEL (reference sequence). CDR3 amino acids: CASSQVLTSGGPYNEQFF. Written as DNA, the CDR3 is TGTGCCAGCAGCCAAGTCTTAACTAGCGGGGGCCCCTACAATGAGCAGTTCTTC.

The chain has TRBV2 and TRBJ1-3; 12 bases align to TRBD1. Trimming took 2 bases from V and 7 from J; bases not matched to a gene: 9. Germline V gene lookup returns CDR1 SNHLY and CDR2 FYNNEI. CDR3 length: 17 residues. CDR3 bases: TGTGCCAGCAGTGAACGATCGGGGACAGGGGGCAGGAACACCATATATTTT. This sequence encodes CASSERSGTGGRNTIYF. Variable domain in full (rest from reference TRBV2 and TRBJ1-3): EPEVTQTPSHQVTQMGQEVILRCVPISNHLYFYWYRQILGQKVEFLVSFYNNEISEKSEIFDDQFSVERPDGSNFTLKIRSTKLEDSAMYFCASSERSGTGGRNTIYFGEGSWLTVV.

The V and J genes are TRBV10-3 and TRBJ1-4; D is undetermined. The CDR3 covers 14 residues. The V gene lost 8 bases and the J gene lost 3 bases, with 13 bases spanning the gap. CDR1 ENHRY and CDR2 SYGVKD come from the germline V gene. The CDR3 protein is CAIGGTGANEKLFF. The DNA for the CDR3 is TGTGCCATCGGAGGTACCGGGGCTAATGAAAAACTGTTTTTT.

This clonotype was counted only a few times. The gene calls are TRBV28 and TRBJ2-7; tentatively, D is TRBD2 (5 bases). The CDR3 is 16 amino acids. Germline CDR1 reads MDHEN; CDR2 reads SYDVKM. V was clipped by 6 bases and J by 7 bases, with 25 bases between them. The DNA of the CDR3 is TGTGCCAGCAGCCCCCCCCCGGGGAACTCATTGGGGGAGCAGTACTTC. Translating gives CASSPPPGNSLGEQYF.

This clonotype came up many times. DNA of the CDR3: TGTGCCAGCAGCTTAGTCACTACCTACGAGCAGTACTTC. Protein product: CASSLVTTYEQYF. The chain combines TRBV7-9 with TRBJ2-7; D gene ambiguous. CDR1 and CDR2 from the germline V gene are SEHNR and FQNEAQ (reference sequence). V was trimmed by 1 base and J by 2 bases, leaving 6 bases between them. The CDR3 spans 13 residues.

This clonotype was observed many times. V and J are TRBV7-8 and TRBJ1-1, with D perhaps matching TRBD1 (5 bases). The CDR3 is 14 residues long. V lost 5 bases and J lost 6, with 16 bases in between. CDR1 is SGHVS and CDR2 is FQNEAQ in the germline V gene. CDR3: CASSPVQGGPEAFF. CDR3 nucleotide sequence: TGTGCCAGCAGCCCTGTTCAGGGAGGTCCTGAAGCTTTCTTT. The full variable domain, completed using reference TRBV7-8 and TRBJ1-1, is GAGVSQSPRYKVAKRGQDVALRCDPISGHVSLFWYQQALGQGPEFLTYFQNEAQLDKSGLPSDRFFAERPEGSVSTLKIQRTQQEDSAVYLCASSPVQGGPEAFFGQGTRLTVV.

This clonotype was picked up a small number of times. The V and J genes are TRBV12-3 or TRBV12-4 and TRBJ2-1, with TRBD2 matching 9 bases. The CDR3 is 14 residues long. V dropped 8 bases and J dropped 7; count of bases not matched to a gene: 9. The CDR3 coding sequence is TGTGCCAGCCTGAGTAGCGGGAGAGTAAATGAGCAGTTCTTC. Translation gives CASLSSGRVNEQFF.

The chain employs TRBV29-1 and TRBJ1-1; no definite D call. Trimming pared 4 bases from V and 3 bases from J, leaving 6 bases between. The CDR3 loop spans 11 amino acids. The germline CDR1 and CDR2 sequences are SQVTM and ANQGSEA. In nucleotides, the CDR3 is TGCAGCGTTGGGGAAGACACTGAAGCTTTCTTT. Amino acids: CSVGEDTEAFF.

CDR3 residues: CASSIRGAGNYNEQFF. The CDR3 DNA reads TGTGCCAGCAGTATCCGCGGGGCGGGGAATTACAATGAGCAGTTCTTC. J is TRBJ2-1 and V is TRBV6-2 or TRBV6-3, with D possibly matching TRBD2 (6 bases). There are 16 residues in the CDR3. Trimming removed 5 bases from V and 4 bases from J, with 18 bases in between. Germline loops: CDR1 MNHEY, CDR2 SVGEGT.

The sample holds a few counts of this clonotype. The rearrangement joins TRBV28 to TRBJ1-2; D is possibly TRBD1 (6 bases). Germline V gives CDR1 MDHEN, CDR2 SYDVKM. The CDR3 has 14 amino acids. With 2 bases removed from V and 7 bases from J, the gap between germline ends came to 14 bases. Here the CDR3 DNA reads TGTGCCAGCAGTTTACTACAGGGTGATGGTGGCTACACCTTC. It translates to CASSLLQGDGGYTF.

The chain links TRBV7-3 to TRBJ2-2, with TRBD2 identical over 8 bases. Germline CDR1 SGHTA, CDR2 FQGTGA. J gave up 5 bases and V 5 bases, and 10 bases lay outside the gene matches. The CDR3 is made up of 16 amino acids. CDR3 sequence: CASSRSAGGRTGELFF. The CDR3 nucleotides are TGTGCCAGCAGCCGGTCCGCGGGAGGAAGGACCGGGGAGCTGTTTTTT.

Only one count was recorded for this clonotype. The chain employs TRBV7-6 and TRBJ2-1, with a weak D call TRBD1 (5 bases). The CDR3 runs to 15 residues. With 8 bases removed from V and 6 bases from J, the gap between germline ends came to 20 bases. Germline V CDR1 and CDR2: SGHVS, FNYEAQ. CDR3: CASAPGHVVGNEQFF. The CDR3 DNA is TGTGCCAGCGCCCCAGGACACGTTGTTGGCAATGAGCAGTTCTTC.